The next 2 T cell receptor beta chains were all read from a single sample in a study of cytomegalovirus exposure and HLA in healthy donors. The PCR used 60 Vbeta and 13 Jbeta primers. Profiled with immunoSEQ multiplex PCR; TCRdb holds only in-frame clones, not every one. In the table there are almost 200,000 clones, roughly 78% of which are singletons. Sequenced: PBMCs. Source of these receptors: a woman under 40 in good health and CMV-seropositive.

The J gene is TRBJ1-3, the V gene TRBV4-2; possibly TRBD1 for D (5 bases). Between the trimmed V and J ends, which lost 2 bases and 4 bases, there was a span of 15 bases. There are 16 residues in the CDR3. Germline V gene data show CDR1 as LGHNA and CDR2 as YNFKEQ. The CDR3 DNA follows: TGTGCCAGCAGCCAACTCCAAGGGGCAGAGGGAAACACCATATATTTT. Residues: CASSQLQGAEGNTIYF.

This chain connects TRBV5-4 to TRBJ1-2; 11 bases fit TRBD1. V trimming: 4 bases; J trimming: 3 bases; junction bases outside the gene matches: 5. Germline loops: CDR1 SGHNT, CDR2 YYREEE (reference sequence). The CDR3 sequence is 15 residues long. The CDR3 sequence is CASSMDRGLYYGYTF. For the CDR3, the DNA is TGTGCCAGCAGCATGGACAGGGGGCTTTACTATGGCTACACCTTC.